Listed below are T cell receptor beta chains from one sample, sequenced in a study of shared clonotypes between healthy human individuals. The protocol was immunoSEQ multiplex PCR, while the TCRdb copy is restricted to in-frame clones and leaves out a portion. The table lists 2 million to 3 million clones, over 85% of them singletons. Sequencing was performed on naive CD4+ T cells from PBMCs. The receptors originated from a young man in good health. Some clones in this sample may be carry-over from other donors' samples. Each CDR3 is given with its conserved first and last residue. D genes are given only for firm matches. The size entry is marked missing in some rows and otherwise reads once, few, many or a size class.

d_call,clone_size,j_call,v_call,cdr3_nt,cdr3_aa
-,-,TRBJ2-7,TRBV27,TGTGCCAGCAGTTTATGGCGTCTTTCTAGCTCCTACGAGCAGTACTTC,CASSLWRLSSSYEQYF
TRBD1,-,TRBJ2-2,TRBV2,TGTGCCAGCATTAGGGACAGGGCTTACGGGGAGCTGTTTTTT,CASIRDRAYGELFF
-,-,TRBJ2-1,TRBV5-1,TGCGCCAGCAGCTTGGGAGTAACAGGGAGGGCCTCCTACAATGAGCAGTTCTTC,CASSLGVTGRASYNEQFF
-,-,TRBJ2-2,TRBV13,TGTGCCAGCAGCTTAGCCCGGCCCGGGGAGCTGTTTTTT,CASSLARPGELFF
TRBD1,-,TRBJ2-7,TRBV28,TGTGCCAGCAGTACAGGGGGCGGTTTGTACGAGCAGTACTTC,CASSTGGGLYEQYF
-,-,TRBJ2-6,TRBV5-5,TGTGCCAGCAGCTTAGTGGGCAGTCCTCAGGGGGCCAACGTCCTGACTTTC,CASSLVGSPQGANVLTF
TRBD2,-,TRBJ2-3,TRBV7-4,TGTGCCAGCAGCTTAGGAGGAGGGGGACTAGCGGGGTCCCGAGATACGCAGTATTTT,CASSLGGGGLAGSRDTQYF
-,-,TRBJ1-6,TRBV27,TGTGCCAGCGGTGCCGTGGCTCCCCTCCACTTT,CASGAVAPLHF
-,once,TRBJ2-2,TRBV25-1,TGTGCCAGCAGTGAACCTCCGTCGACAGGGAGGACCGGGGAGCTGTTTTTT,CASSEPPSTGRTGELFF
TRBD1,-,TRBJ1-1,TRBV19,TGTGCCAGTAACCCCCGCGGGACAGGGGTCATCAACACTGAAGCTTTCTTT,CASNPRGTGVINTEAFF
TRBD1,-,TRBJ2-7,TRBV27,TGTGCCAGCGCTTTGCCGACAGGGCTTCCCTACGAGCAGTACTTC,CASALPTGLPYEQYF
-,-,TRBJ2-7,TRBV19,TGTGCCAGTAGTATAGTGGCGGGGACTTCCTACGAGCAGTACTTC,CASSIVAGTSYEQYF
-,once,TRBJ2-3,TRBV19,TGTGCCAGTACCGGCAGGGGCACAGATACGCAGTATTTT,CASTGRGTDTQYF
-,-,TRBJ2-7,TRBV5-1,TGCGCCAGCAGCCCCGCCGGGGGGCAAGGCGAGCAGTACTTC,CASSPAGGQGEQYF
TRBD1,-,TRBJ2-5,TRBV29-1,TGCAGCGTCCAACAGGGGTACCAAGAGACCCAGTACTTC,CSVQQGYQETQYF
-,-,TRBJ1-2,TRBV29-1,TGCAGCGTTGGAGAACAGACGGGTGGCTACACCTTC,CSVGEQTGGYTF
TRBD1,-,TRBJ1-2,TRBV13,TGTGCCAGCAGAAGACAGGGGAGAAACTATGGCTACACCTTC,CASRRQGRNYGYTF
-,-,TRBJ1-3,TRBV27,TGTGCCAGCAGTTTTGGGGGATCTGGAAACACCATATATTTT,CASSFGGSGNTIYF
-,-,TRBJ1-1,TRBV18,TGTGCCAGCTCACCACCGACGGGATGGACTGAAGCTTTCTTT,CASSPPTGWTEAFF
TRBD2,-,TRBJ2-5,TRBV7-8,TGTGCCAGCAGCCCCCGACTAGCGGGAGGGCAAGAGACCCAGTACTTC,CASSPRLAGGQETQYF
TRBD1,-,TRBJ1-2,TRBV4-3,TGCGCCAGCAGCCAAGGGCAGGGGGGTGGCTACACCTTC,CASSQGQGGGYTF
-,-,TRBJ1-5,TRBV10-3,TGTGCCACGAGGGTAGGGTCTAGCAATCAGCCCCAGCATTTT,CATRVGSSNQPQHF
-,-,TRBJ2-3,TRBV7-2,TGTGCCAGCAGCTTAAGCCCATTGACAGATACGCAGTATTTT,CASSLSPLTDTQYF
-,-,TRBJ2-1,TRBV5-4,TGTGCCAGCAGTACCGGGGCCTACAATGAGCAGTTCTTC,CASSTGAYNEQFF
-,-,TRBJ2-7,TRBV5-1,TGCGCCAGCAGCTCGACATCTTTGAGCTCCTACGAGCAGTACTTC,CASSSTSLSSYEQYF
-,-,TRBJ2-3,TRBV9,TGTGCCAGCAGCACAGTGGCGGGATGGCATTCAGATACGCAGTATTTT,CASSTVAGWHSDTQYF
TRBD2,-,TRBJ2-1,TRBV29-1,TGCAGCGTGGGGGGACTAGCGGGAGACATTGAGCAGTTCTTC,CSVGGLAGDIEQFF
-,-,TRBJ1-1,TRBV23-1,TGCGCCAGCAGTCAAGGGGGACGGAGGTACGCTGAAGCTTTCTTT,CASSQGGRRYAEAFF
-,-,TRBJ2-5,TRBV28,TGTGCCAGCAGTTTTTCGACAGAGACCCAGTACTTC,CASSFSTETQYF
-,-,TRBJ2-5,TRBV7-3,TGTGCCAGCAGCACAACCGGACCTTCCGAGACCCAGTACTTC,CASSTTGPSETQYF